The T cell receptor (beta chain) described here comes from a study of T cell responses to AZD1222 COVID-19 vaccine. The germline gives CDR1 SEHNR, CDR2 FQNEAQ (reference sequence). V was clipped by 4 bases and J by 9 bases; unmatched bases: 4. The CDR3 totals 15 residues. The assay was immunoSEQ multiplex PCR, and TCRdb's table has in-frame clones only and misses some. The table has 150,000 to 200,000 clones, less than 95% seen once. The sample was peripheral blood, taken on day 0 of AZD1222 vaccination. The TCR originated in an adult in good health. The rearrangement links TRBV7-9 to TRBJ2-1, with 15 bases that match TRBD2. The CDR3 DNA is TGTGCCAGCAGCTCGGGACTAGCGGGAGGCGGTGAGCAGTTCTTC. The encoded protein is CASSSGLAGGGEQFF.